This T cell receptor beta chain was sequenced for a study of blood T cell repertoires in COVID-19. Study as a whole: Acute-phase and convalescent COVID-19 samples originated in the United States, Italy and Spain. Sources were T cells, B-cell-depleted T cells, or PBMCs; the material itself was cDNA or gDNA.

In its sample, this clone was seen once. The CDR3 runs 14 residues. Germline V gene lookup returns CDR1 SEHNR and CDR2 FQNEAQ (reference sequence). Trimming removed 5 bases from V and 0 bases from J; junction bases left unmatched: 4. In the authors' methods: The assay estimated nucleated cells by amplifying reference gene primers. Profiling relied on immunoSEQ multiplex PCR, and the TCRdb table lists in-frame clones only, not all of them. D and trimming were read from the DNA, whereas the V and J calls and clone size are those reported in that table. The data show 190,000 or so clones, approximately 88% seen once.

This clonotype was sampled from a man in his forties with acute or convalescent COVID-19. This rearrangement joins TRBV7-9 to TRBJ2-7; 7 bases fit TRBD1. Specimen: peripheral blood. CDR3 residues: CASSARQGSYEQYF. CDR3 in DNA: TGTGCCAGCAGCGCCCGACAGGGCTCCTACGAGCAGTACTTC.